This T cell receptor (beta chain) was found in a study of cytomegalovirus exposure and HLA in healthy donors. Study at large: From HLA-typed donors, an early data release held 70 million to 100 million unique TCRs.

PCR employed 60 Vbeta and 13 Jbeta primers. Original methodology: In a later analysis, of roughly 83 million unique beta chains, 9 million to 11 million appeared in at least two donors. Repertoires were generated with immunoSEQ multiplex PCR, while TCRdb's copy carries only in-frame clones and drops some. That table furnishes V, J and clone size, whereas the DNA furnished D and trimming. In the table there are hundreds of thousands of clones, roughly 90% of which are singletons. Notes on this clone: The antigen is unknown.

Germline V gene sequence: CDR1 SGHRS, CDR2 YFSETQ. V gave up 0 bases and J gave up 4 bases, with 8 bases separating them. This CDR3 spans 15 amino acids. Study-wide points: Within an earlier analysis, most TCR beta V segments proved productive either about 90% or about 30% of the time.

Donors had nominal health at sampling but likely had unrecorded immune exposures. Sequenced material: PBMCs. The chain combines TRBV5-1 with TRBJ1-6; D is undetermined. The TCR sequence derives from a woman between 18 and 30 years old in good health and CMV-seronegative. The CDR3 DNA reads as TGCGCCAGCAGCTTGGAGGGCGGGTATAATTCACCCCTCCACTTT. Translation gives CASSLEGGYNSPLHF.